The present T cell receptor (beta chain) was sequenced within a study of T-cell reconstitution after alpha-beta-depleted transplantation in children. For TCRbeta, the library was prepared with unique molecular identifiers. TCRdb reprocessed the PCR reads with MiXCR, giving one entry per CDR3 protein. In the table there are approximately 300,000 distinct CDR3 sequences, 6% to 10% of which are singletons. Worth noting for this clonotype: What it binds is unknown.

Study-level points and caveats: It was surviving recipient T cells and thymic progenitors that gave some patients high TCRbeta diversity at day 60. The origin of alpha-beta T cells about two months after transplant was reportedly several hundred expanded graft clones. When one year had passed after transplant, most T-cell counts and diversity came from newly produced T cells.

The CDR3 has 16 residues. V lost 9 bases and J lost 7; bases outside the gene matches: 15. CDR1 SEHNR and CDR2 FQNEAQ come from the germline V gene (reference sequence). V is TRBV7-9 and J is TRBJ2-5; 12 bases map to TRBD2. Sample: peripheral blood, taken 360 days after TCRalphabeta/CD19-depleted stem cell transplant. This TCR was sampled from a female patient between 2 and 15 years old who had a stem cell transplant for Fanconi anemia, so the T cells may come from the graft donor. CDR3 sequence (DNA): TGTGCCAGTTATAGAGGGACTAGCGGGCCCGTGGGGACCCAGTACTTC. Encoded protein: CASYRGTSGPVGTQYF. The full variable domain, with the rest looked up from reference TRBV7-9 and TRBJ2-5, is DTGVSQNPRHKITKRGQNVTFRCDPISEHNRLYWYRQTLGQGPEFLTYFQNEAQLEKSRLLSDRFSAERPKGSFSTLEIQRTEQGDSAMYLCASYRGTSGPVGTQYFGPGTRLLVL.